This TCR beta chain was documented in a study of tumor and adjacent non-tumor tissue in lung cancer. RNA was extracted from bulk tissue without any cell sorting. A modified ARM-PCR protocol with three rounds of nested PCR amplified TCRbeta. TCRdb re-called the multiplex PCR reads with MiXCR, one entry per CDR3 protein. This repertoire shows roughly 70,000 distinct CDR3 sequences, approximately 73% found once; its top ten account for roughly 27%. The V and J ends lost 6 bases and 1 base respectively, with 11 bases between them. Per the germline V gene, CDR1 is SGHRS and CDR2 is YFSETQ. The CDR3 spans 14 residues. Study conclusions and caveats: Tumor tissue had significantly higher TCR diversity than normal lung.

In regard to this clonotype: Antigen: not known. It may be a read error: a sequence one base away is much more abundant.

This sequence originates from a man aged 55-75 years with non-small cell lung cancer. Sequencing was carried out using lung tumor tissue. This chain uses TRBV5-1 with TRBJ1-3, with D hard to call. The CDR3 spells CASNSTSSGNTIYF. CDR3 sequence (DNA): TGCGCCAGCAACTCGACATCTTCTGGAAACACCATATATTTT.